A single sample is the source of the 20 T cell receptor beta chains below, sequenced in a study of CD8 T cells in Susac syndrome. RNA, at about 0.5 to 1 ug, was reverse transcribed with random hexamers. TCRdb fed the immunoSEQ multiplex PCR reads into MiXCR, producing one record per CDR3 protein. The sample gives 350,000 to 550,000 distinct CDR3 sequences, approximately 85% of which show up once; 0.09% to 0.15% is in the top ten. The specimen sequenced was CD8+ T cells from PBMCs. These receptor sequences come from a human donor with multiple sclerosis.

J is TRBJ1-4 and V is TRBV2, with 8 positions matching TRBD1. CDR3 length: 15 amino acids. Losses at the gene ends were 10 bases for V and 8 bases for J; bases not matched to a gene: 15. CDR1 and CDR2 (germline): SNHLY, FYNNEI. CDR3 loop: CANMVGQGEEEKLFF. CDR3 nucleotide sequence: TGTGCCAACATGGTTGGACAGGGAGAAGAAGAAAAACTGTTTTTT. Full variable domain (outside the CDR3, taken from reference TRBV2 and TRBJ1-4): EPEVTQTPSHQVTQMGQEVILRCVPISNHLYFYWYRQILGQKVEFLVSFYNNEISEKSEIFDDQFSVERPDGSNFTLKIRSTKLEDSAMYFCANMVGQGEEEKLFFGSGTQLSVL.

In DNA, the CDR3 is TGTGCTAGTGGTTTGGATACAGGGGACATGAACACCGGGGAGCTGTTTTTT. Amino acid sequence: CASGLDTGDMNTGELFF. The rearrangement uses TRBV12-5 and TRBJ2-2; TRBD1 aligns across 7 bases. Germline V gives CDR1 LGHNT, CDR2 FRNRAP. The CDR3 is 17 amino acids. The V and J ends lost 1 base and 1 base, in that order; junction bases with no gene match: 6.

The rearrangement links TRBV27 to TRBJ1-6; TRBD1 aligns across 10 bases. Germline V lookup: CDR1 MNHEY, CDR2 SMNVEV (reference sequence). V lost 2 bases and J lost 5; bases outside the gene matches: 9. The CDR3 runs 18 residues. The CDR3 DNA reads TGTGCCAGCAGTTTAACAAGACAGGGGGCAAACGATAATTCACCCCTCCACTTT. Amino acids: CASSLTRQGANDNSPLHF.

This clonotype is a singleton in its sample. This chain connects TRBV7-8 to TRBJ2-1; 9 bases agree with TRBD2. The CDR3 length is 15 residues. Germline lookup yields CDR1 SGHVS and CDR2 FQNEAQ. V lost 0 bases and J lost 6; bases outside the gene matches: 3. The CDR3 sequence: CASSLAYSGGNEQFF. In DNA form, the CDR3 reads TGTGCCAGCAGCTTAGCGTATAGCGGGGGCAATGAGCAGTTCTTC.

The rearrangement uses TRBV9 and TRBJ2-7, with TRBD1 identical over 8 bases. V dropped 7 bases and J dropped 6; count of bases not matched to a gene: 12. Germline-derived CDR1 and CDR2 are SGDLS and YYNGEE. There are 14 residues in the CDR3. The CDR3 sequence is CASEGGQGSREQYF. The CDR3 DNA reads TGTGCCAGCGAGGGAGGACAGGGTTCGCGCGAGCAGTACTTC.

This chain uses TRBV23-1 with TRBJ1-2; 8 bases agree with TRBD1. TRBV23-1 is designated an ORF whose function remains uncertain. The CDR3 is 17 residues long. The V segment lost 2 bases and the J segment 3 bases; nucleotides outside the gene matches: 11. This chain's CDR3 is CASSQPLDRATDYGYTF. CDR3 DNA: TGCGCCAGCAGTCAACCTCTGGACAGGGCGACGGACTATGGCTACACCTTC.

The rearrangement uses TRBV6-5 and TRBJ1-2, with D unresolved. Trimming shortened V by 6 bases and J by 6 bases, and 14 bases separated the two germline ends. The CDR3 has 13 amino acids. Germline CDR1 MNHEY, CDR2 SVGAGI. CDR3: CASSPPGGDGYTF. CDR3 DNA: TGTGCCAGCAGCCCCCCAGGCGGGGATGGCTACACCTTC.

The chain employs TRBV4-1 and TRBJ2-7; no firm D call. Germline V gene lookup returns CDR1 MGHRA and CDR2 YSYEKL. The CDR3 consists of 15 residues. V gave up 5 bases and J gave up 2 bases, with 16 bases separating them. This CDR3 reads CASSFSSGGTYEQYF. The CDR3 nucleotides read TGCGCCAGCAGCTTTTCCTCGGGTGGAACCTACGAGCAGTACTTC.

The gene calls are TRBV6-5 and TRBJ2-7; D not resolved. V gave up 0 bases and J gave up 3 bases, with 6 bases separating them. Per germline, CDR1 MNHEY and CDR2 SVGAGI. The CDR3 totals 13 residues. DNA of the CDR3: TGTGCCAGCAGTTACTCCCCCCGCTACGAGCAGTACTTC. This gives the protein CASSYSPRYEQYF.

This chain connects TRBV14 to TRBJ2-7, with D tentatively TRBD1 (6 bases). This CDR3 has 14 amino acids. Germline values: CDR1 SGHDN, CDR2 FVKESK. Trimming cost V 1 base and J 5 bases, with 12 bases left between them. The CDR3 sequence is CASSQGGRVDEQYF. For the CDR3, the DNA is TGTGCCAGCAGCCAAGGGGGGCGGGTGGACGAGCAGTACTTC.

The chain employs TRBV20-1 and TRBJ2-1, with unresolved D. The CDR3 length is 12 residues. Germline assignment: CDR1 DFQATT and CDR2 SNEGSKA (reference sequence). The V end was cut by 0 bases, the J end by 8 bases, with 8 bases between. The CDR3 DNA reads TGCAGTGCTAGAGATCCTGAGCATGAGCAGTTCTTC. Translated, it gives CSARDPEHEQFF.

The CDR3 DNA sequence: TGCAGTGCGGCCAGCGGGAGACAGTCCTACGAGCAGTACTTC. The encoded protein is CSAASGRQSYEQYF. This chain connects TRBV20-1 to TRBJ2-7; 8 nucleotides agree with TRBD2. V gave up 6 bases and J gave up 1 base; unmatched junction bases: 8. Germline V lookup: CDR1 DFQATT, CDR2 SNEGSKA (reference sequence). The CDR3 contains 14 residues.

Remarks on this clonotype: At one boundary the junction diverges from the germline segment, which might be a read error. The chain couples TRBV29-1 to TRBJ2-5, with a possible D match to TRBD1 (5 bases). Germline assignment: CDR1 SQVTM and CDR2 ANQGSEA. The CDR3 covers 13 residues. The CDR3 here is CSFETTVQETQYF. DNA for the CDR3: TGCAGCTTTGAAACGACAGTCCAAGAGACCCAGTACTTC.

The CDR3 DNA is TGTGCCAGCAGCTTGACAGTGGGGACCTACGAGCAGTACTTC. Residues: CASSLTVGTYEQYF. The V call is TRBV5-6, the J call TRBJ2-7, with no clear D. Per germline, CDR1 SGHDT and CDR2 YYEEEE. The V end was cut by 1 base, the J end by 2 bases, with 10 bases between. The CDR3 is made up of 14 amino acids.

The genes are TRBV27 and TRBJ1-6, with D unclear. Germline lookup yields CDR1 MNHEY and CDR2 SMNVEV (reference sequence). CDR3 length equals 12 residues. Trimming pared 7 bases from V and 8 bases from J, leaving 9 bases between. CDR3 sequence reads: CASKGRHSPLHF. CDR3 in DNA: TGTGCCAGCAAGGGTCGCCATTCACCCCTCCACTTT.

V is TRBV15 and J is TRBJ1-2, with no clear D. In germline, CDR1 is LNHNV, CDR2 YYDKDF (reference sequence). The CDR3 length is 15 residues. Trimming stripped 0 bases from V and 4 bases from J, with 12 bases between. CDR3: CATSRDPRAGYGYTF. DNA for the CDR3: TGTGCCACCAGCAGAGATCCCCGGGCAGGCTATGGCTACACCTTC.

The chain carries TRBV30 and TRBJ1-1; D is undetermined. V was cut by 2 bases and J by 5 bases, with 15 bases left in between. The germline CDR1 and CDR2 sequences are GTSNPN and SVGIG (reference sequence). The CDR3 contains 14 residues. The CDR3 nucleotides read TGTGCCTGGAGTTTGGGAGGGAGTGGTACTGAAGCTTTCTTT. Translation: CAWSLGGSGTEAFF.

The chain couples TRBV5-6 to TRBJ2-1; D is possibly TRBD1 or TRBD2 (5 bases each). This CDR3 contains 16 residues. V was shortened by 3 bases and J by 2 bases, with 15 bases between the two germline ends. Germline V gene sequence: CDR1 SGHDT, CDR2 YYEEEE. In DNA form, the CDR3 reads TGTGCCAGCAGCTCTGCTAGGAGAGGGGCCTACAATGAGCAGTTCTTC. Amino acid sequence: CASSSARRGAYNEQFF.

V usage is TRBV7-9 and J usage is TRBJ1-1; a weak D match, TRBD1 (5 bases). This CDR3 contains 14 residues. V lost 5 bases and J 1 base, leaving 11 bases between the germline ends. From germline, CDR1 is SEHNR and CDR2 FQNEAQ (reference sequence). CDR3 loop: CASSPSTGNTEAFF. For the CDR3, the DNA is TGTGCCAGCAGCCCATCCACAGGGAACACTGAAGCTTTCTTT.

This clonotype was detected only once. The chain recombines TRBV27 with TRBJ2-7, with 9 bases fitting TRBD2. The CDR3 has 15 residues. Unmatched junction bases numbered 6, after V lost 5 bases and J lost 1 base. The germline CDR1 and CDR2 sequences are MNHEY and SMNVEV (reference sequence). The CDR3 protein is CASSLWREGSYEQYF. The CDR3 DNA is TGTGCCAGCAGTCTTTGGCGGGAGGGATCCTACGAGCAGTACTTC.